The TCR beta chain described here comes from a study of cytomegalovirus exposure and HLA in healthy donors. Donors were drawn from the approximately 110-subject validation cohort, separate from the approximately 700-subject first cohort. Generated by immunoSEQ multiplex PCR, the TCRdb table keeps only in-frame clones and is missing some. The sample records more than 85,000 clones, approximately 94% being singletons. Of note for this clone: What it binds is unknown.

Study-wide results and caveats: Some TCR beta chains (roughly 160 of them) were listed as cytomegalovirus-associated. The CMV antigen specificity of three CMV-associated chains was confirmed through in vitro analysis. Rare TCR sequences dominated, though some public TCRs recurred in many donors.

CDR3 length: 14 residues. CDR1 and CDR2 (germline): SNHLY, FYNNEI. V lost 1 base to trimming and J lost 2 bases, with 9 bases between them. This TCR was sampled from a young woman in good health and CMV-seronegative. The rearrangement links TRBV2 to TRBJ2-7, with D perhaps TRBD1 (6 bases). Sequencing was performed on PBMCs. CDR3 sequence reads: CASSEDRAAYEQYF. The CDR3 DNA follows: TGTGCCAGCAGTGAAGACAGGGCCGCCTACGAGCAGTACTTC.